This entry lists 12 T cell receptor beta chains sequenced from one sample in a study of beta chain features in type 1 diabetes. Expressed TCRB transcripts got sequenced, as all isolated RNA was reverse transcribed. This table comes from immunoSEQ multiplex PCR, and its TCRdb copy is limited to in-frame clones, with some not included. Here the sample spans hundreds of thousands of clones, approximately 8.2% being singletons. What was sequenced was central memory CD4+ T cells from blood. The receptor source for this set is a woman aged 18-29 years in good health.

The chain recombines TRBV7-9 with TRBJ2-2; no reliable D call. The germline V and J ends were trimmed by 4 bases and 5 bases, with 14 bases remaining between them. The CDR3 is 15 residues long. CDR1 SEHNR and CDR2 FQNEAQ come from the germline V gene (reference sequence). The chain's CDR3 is CASSSQILITGELFF. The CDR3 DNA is TGTGCCAGCAGCTCACAGATCCTTATTACCGGGGAGCTGTTTTTT. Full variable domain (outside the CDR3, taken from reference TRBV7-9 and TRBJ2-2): DTGVSQNPRHKITKRGQNVTFRCDPISEHNRLYWYRQTLGQGPEFLTYFQNEAQLEKSRLLSDRFSAERPKGSFSTLEIQRTEQGDSAMYLCASSSQILITGELFFGEGSRLTVL.

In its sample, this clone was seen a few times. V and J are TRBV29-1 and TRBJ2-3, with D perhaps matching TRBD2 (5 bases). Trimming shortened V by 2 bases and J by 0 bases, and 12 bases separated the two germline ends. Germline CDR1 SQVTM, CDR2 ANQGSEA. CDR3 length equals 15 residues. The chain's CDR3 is CSVESPRTSTDTQYF. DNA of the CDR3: TGCAGCGTTGAATCTCCCAGGACTAGCACAGATACGCAGTATTTT.

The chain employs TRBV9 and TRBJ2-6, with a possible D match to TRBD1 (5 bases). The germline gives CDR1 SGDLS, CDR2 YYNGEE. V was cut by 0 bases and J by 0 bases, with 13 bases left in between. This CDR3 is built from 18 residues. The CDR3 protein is CASSVEETAISGANVLTF. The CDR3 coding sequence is TGTGCCAGCAGCGTAGAGGAGACAGCGATCTCTGGGGCCAACGTCCTGACTTTC.

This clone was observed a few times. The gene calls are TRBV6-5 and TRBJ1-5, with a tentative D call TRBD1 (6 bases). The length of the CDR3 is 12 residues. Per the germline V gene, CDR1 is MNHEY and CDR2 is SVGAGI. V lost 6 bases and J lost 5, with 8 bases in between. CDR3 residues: CASRAGDQPQHF. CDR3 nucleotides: TGTGCCAGCAGAGCAGGGGATCAGCCCCAGCATTTT.

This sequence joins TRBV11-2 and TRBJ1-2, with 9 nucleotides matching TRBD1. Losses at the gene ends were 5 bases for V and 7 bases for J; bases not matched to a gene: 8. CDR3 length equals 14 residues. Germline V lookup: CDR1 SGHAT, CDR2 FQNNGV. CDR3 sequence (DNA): TGTGCCAGCAGCCAACTGACAGGGGGTGGTGGCTACACCTTC. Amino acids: CASSQLTGGGGYTF.

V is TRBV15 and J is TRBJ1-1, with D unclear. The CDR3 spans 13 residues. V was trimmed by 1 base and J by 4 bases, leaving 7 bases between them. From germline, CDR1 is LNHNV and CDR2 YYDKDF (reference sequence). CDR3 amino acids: CATSRGGVTEAFF. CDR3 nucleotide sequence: TGTGCCACCAGCAGAGGAGGTGTCACTGAAGCTTTCTTT.

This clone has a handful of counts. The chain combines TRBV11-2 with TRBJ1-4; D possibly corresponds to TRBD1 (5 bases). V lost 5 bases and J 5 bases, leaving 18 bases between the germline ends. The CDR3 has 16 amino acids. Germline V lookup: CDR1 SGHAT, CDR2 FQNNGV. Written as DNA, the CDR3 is TGTGCCAGCAGCCGTCGCAGCACCAGGGCGAATGAAAAACTGTTTTTT. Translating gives CASSRRSTRANEKLFF.

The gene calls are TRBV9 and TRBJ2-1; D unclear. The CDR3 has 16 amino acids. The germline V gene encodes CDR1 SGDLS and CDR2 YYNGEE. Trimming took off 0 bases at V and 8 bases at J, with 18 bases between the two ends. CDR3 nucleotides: TGTGCCAGCAGCGTAGATTATGGATTCGGGTTCGATGAGCAGTTCTTC. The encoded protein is CASSVDYGFGFDEQFF.

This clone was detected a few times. The CDR3 spells CASSVVDSGTQYF. Here the CDR3 DNA reads TGTGCCAGCAGCGTAGTGGACAGCGGGACCCAGTACTTC. V and J are TRBV9 and TRBJ2-5, with D possibly matching TRBD1 (6 bases). The CDR3 runs 13 residues. Trimming left V 0 bases short and J 7 bases short, with 10 bases between. Per germline, CDR1 SGDLS and CDR2 YYNGEE.

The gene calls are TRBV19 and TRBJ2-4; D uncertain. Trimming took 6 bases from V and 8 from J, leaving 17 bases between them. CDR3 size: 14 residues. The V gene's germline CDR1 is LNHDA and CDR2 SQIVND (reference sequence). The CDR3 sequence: CASRDDSGHDIQYF. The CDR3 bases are TGTGCCAGTAGGGACGATAGTGGGCATGACATTCAGTACTTC.

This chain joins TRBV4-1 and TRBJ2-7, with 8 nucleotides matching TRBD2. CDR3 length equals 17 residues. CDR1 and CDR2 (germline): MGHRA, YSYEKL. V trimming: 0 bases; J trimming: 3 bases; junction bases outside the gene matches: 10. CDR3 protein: CASSQEFRTSSYYEQYF. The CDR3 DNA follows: TGCGCCAGCAGCCAAGAGTTCAGGACTAGCTCATACTACGAGCAGTACTTC.

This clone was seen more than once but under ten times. Here the CDR3 reads CASSSLADTQYF. For the CDR3, the DNA is TGTGCCAGCAGCTCCCTCGCAGATACGCAGTATTTT. The V and J genes are TRBV7-2 and TRBJ2-3; D is uncertain. V was pared by 4 bases and J by 4 bases, with 6 bases between. This CDR3 comprises 12 residues. CDR1 and CDR2 (germline): SGHTA, FQGNSA.